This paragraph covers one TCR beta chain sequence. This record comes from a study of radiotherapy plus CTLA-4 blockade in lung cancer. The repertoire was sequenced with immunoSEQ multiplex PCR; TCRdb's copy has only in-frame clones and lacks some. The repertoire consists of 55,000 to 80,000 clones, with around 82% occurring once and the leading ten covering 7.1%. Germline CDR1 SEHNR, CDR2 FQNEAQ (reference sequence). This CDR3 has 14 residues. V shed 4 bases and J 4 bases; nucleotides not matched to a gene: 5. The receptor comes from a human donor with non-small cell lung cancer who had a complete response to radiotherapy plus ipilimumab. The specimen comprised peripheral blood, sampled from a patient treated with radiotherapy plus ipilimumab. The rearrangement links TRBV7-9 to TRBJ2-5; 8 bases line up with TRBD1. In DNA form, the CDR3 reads TGTGCCAGCAGCTCAGGGGGCGAATCAGAGACCCAGTACTTC. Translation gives CASSSGGESETQYF.